These 27 T cell receptor beta chains came from one sample sequenced in a study of graft-versus-host responses after intestinal transplantation. Using immunoSEQ multiplex PCR, the repertoire was profiled, and TCRdb retains in-frame clones only, with some absent. Here the sample spans tens of thousands of clones, about nine tenths being singletons. The input for sequencing was PBMCs, taken 98 days after intestinal transplantation. These receptors originate from a human patient who received an intestinal transplant, so some T cells may come from the graft donor.

The rearrangement joins TRBV7-9 to TRBJ1-2, with TRBD1 identical over 7 bases. V trimming: 5 bases; J trimming: 0 bases; junction bases outside the gene matches: 12. Germline V gene data show CDR1 as SEHNR and CDR2 as FQNEAQ (reference sequence). The CDR3 loop spans 17 amino acids. This CDR3 is CASSGDRGHLANYGYTF. CDR3 nucleotides: TGTGCCAGCAGCGGGGACAGAGGCCACTTAGCTAACTATGGCTACACCTTC.

The chain carries TRBV6-6 and TRBJ1-4; a weak D match, TRBD1 (6 bases). V was trimmed by 7 bases and J by 0 bases, leaving 15 bases between them. The CDR3 is 16 residues long. Germline V gene lookup returns CDR1 MNHNY and CDR2 SVGAGI (reference sequence). DNA of the CDR3: TGTGCCAGCAATTCCAGGGGCGAGGCAACTAATGAAAAACTGTTTTTT. It translates to CASNSRGEATNEKLFF.

This clone has only one observation. The CDR3 here is CASSEDPGIPYEQYF. DNA for the CDR3: TGTGCCAGCAGCGAAGATCCAGGGATTCCCTACGAGCAGTACTTC. The chain couples TRBV27 to TRBJ2-7, with a weak D call TRBD1 (5 bases). Trimming left V 6 bases short and J 2 bases short, with 17 bases between. From germline, CDR1 is MNHEY and CDR2 SMNVEV (reference sequence). The CDR3 consists of 15 residues.

The V and J genes are TRBV7-9 and TRBJ2-7; no clear D gene. Trimming pared 0 bases from V and 4 bases from J, leaving 10 bases between. Germline CDR1 and CDR2: SEHNR and FQNEAQ (reference sequence). The CDR3 spans 14 residues. CDR3 loop: CASSLASLSYEQYF. The CDR3 nucleotides are TGTGCCAGCAGCTTAGCATCTCTTTCTTACGAGCAGTACTTC.

This chain uses TRBV5-6 with TRBJ1-2, with TRBD1 identical over 9 bases. This CDR3 contains 15 residues. Germline assignment: CDR1 SGHDT and CDR2 YYEEEE. V shed 0 bases, J shed 2 bases, and the junction held 2 bases outside the gene matches. In DNA form, the CDR3 reads TGTGCCAGCAGCTTGGGACAGGGGGGAAACTATGGCTACACCTTC. Translation: CASSLGQGGNYGYTF.

The rearrangement joins TRBV9 to TRBJ2-4; either TRBD1 or TRBD2 may supply D (5 bases each). The V and J ends lost 0 bases and 4 bases respectively, with 11 bases between them. The CDR3 extends over 15 amino acids. Germline CDR1 SGDLS, CDR2 YYNGEE. Here the CDR3 DNA reads TGTGCCAGCAGCGTAGCCCCAGGGAGAAAAAACATTCAGTACTTC. Translated, it gives CASSVAPGRKNIQYF.

This clone was recorded a few times. This rearrangement joins TRBV9 to TRBJ2-5; D is possibly TRBD2 (6 bases). Germline V gene sequence: CDR1 SGDLS, CDR2 YYNGEE. The CDR3 totals 16 residues. Between the trimmed V and J ends, which lost 0 bases and 5 bases, there was a span of 17 bases. CDR3 amino acids: CASSVGSGVTGETQYF. CDR3 DNA sequence: TGTGCCAGCAGCGTAGGGTCGGGGGTTACGGGGGAGACCCAGTACTTC.

This chain links TRBV10-3 with TRBJ2-1; 7 nucleotides match TRBD2. The CDR3 spans 15 residues. Germline V lookup: CDR1 ENHRY, CDR2 SYGVKD. V gave up 2 bases and J gave up 4 bases; unmatched junction bases: 5. CDR3 nucleotides: TGTGCCATCAGTGAGATGTCTAGCGGTTACAATGAGCAGTTCTTC. Its protein is CAISEMSSGYNEQFF.

The chain carries TRBV30 and TRBJ2-2; 10 bases map to TRBD1. Unmatched junction bases numbered 7, after V lost 1 base and J lost 5 bases. The CDR3 is 16 amino acids. Germline V gene lookup returns CDR1 GTSNPN and CDR2 SVGIG (reference sequence). The CDR3 loop reads CAWSAPGTGETGELFF. For the CDR3, the DNA is TGTGCCTGGAGTGCCCCTGGGACAGGGGAAACCGGGGAGCTGTTTTTT.

The chain couples TRBV7-9 to TRBJ2-6; 7 positions match TRBD1. Trimming removed 4 bases from V and 2 bases from J; junction bases left unmatched: 5. The length of the CDR3 is 16 residues. Per germline, CDR1 SEHNR and CDR2 FQNEAQ (reference sequence). The CDR3, as DNA: TGTGCCAGCAGCTCGACAGGGCCTACTGGGGCCAACGTCCTGACTTTC. Protein sequence: CASSSTGPTGANVLTF.

This clone appeared once. The genes are TRBV2 and TRBJ1-5; TRBD1 might be the D (6 bases). This CDR3 has 16 amino acids. Germline CDR1 reads SNHLY; CDR2 reads FYNNEI. Trimming stripped 5 bases from V and 4 bases from J, with 18 bases between. The CDR3 loop reads CASSNNRDTENQPQHF. In DNA, the CDR3 is TGTGCCAGCAGTAATAACCGGGACACGGAAAATCAGCCCCAGCATTTT.

The chain is built from TRBV4-1 and TRBJ2-1; TRBD2 matches at 8 bases. This CDR3 has 12 residues. J gave up 8 bases and V 4 bases, and 1 base lay outside the gene matches. CDR1 is MGHRA, CDR2 YSYEKL, per germline. The CDR3 loop is CASSPGGDEQFF. The DNA of the CDR3 is TGCGCCAGCAGCCCCGGGGGGGATGAGCAGTTCTTC.

This rearrangement joins TRBV27 to TRBJ2-5; 8 bases are shared with TRBD1. J was trimmed by 4 bases and V by 2 bases; bases with no gene match: 0. This CDR3 comprises 13 residues. CDR1 MNHEY and CDR2 SMNVEV come from the germline V gene (reference sequence). CDR3 DNA: TGTGCCAGCAGTTTAGGACAGGGAGAGACCCAGTACTTC. Its protein is CASSLGQGETQYF.

CDR3 in DNA: TGTGCCAGCAGCAATAGACCACCTGATCAGCCCCAGCATTTT. Its protein is CASSNRPPDQPQHF. J is TRBJ1-5 and V is TRBV11-2, with D unresolved. This CDR3 is 14 amino acids long. Germline CDR1 reads SGHAT; CDR2 reads FQNNGV. V dropped 5 bases and J dropped 5 bases, with 13 bases sitting between them. Supplemented by reference TRBV11-2 and TRBJ1-5, the full variable domain reads EAGVAQSPRYKIIEKRQSVAFWCNPISGHATLYWYQQILGQGPKLLIQFQNNGVVDDSQLPKDRFSAERLKGVDSTLKIQPAKLEDSAVYLCASSNRPPDQPQHFGDGTRLSIL.

The chain is built from TRBV27 and TRBJ1-6; the D is unclear. Germline loops: CDR1 MNHEY, CDR2 SMNVEV (reference sequence). Trimming took off 7 bases at V and 9 bases at J, with 31 bases between the two ends. This CDR3 spans 19 amino acids. The CDR3 here is CASKSFWSTDPTVGSPLHF. CDR3 nucleotide sequence: TGTGCCAGCAAAAGTTTTTGGTCAACCGATCCGACTGTCGGTTCACCCCTCCACTTT.

This rearrangement joins TRBV4-2 to TRBJ2-7; 7 nucleotides align to TRBD1. The CDR3 contains 16 residues. Trimming took 3 bases from V and 1 from J; bases not matched to a gene: 9. Germline V gene lookup returns CDR1 LGHNA and CDR2 YNFKEQ. DNA for the CDR3: TGTGCCAGCAGCCAGGCGACAGGGAGAACTTCCTACGAGCAGTACTTC. It specifies CASSQATGRTSYEQYF.

The chain employs TRBV9 and TRBJ1-3; D might be TRBD1 (6 bases). CDR3 length: 15 amino acids. The germline gives CDR1 SGDLS, CDR2 YYNGEE. Trimming left V 0 bases short and J 7 bases short, with 14 bases between. The CDR3 nucleotides are TGTGCCAGCAGCGTAGCGGCAGGGGTTGAGAACACCATATATTTT. Translation: CASSVAAGVENTIYF.

This chain joins TRBV5-3 and TRBJ2-1; 8 bases are a match to TRBD1. TRBV5-3 is annotated as an ORF whose role is uncertain. The CDR3 spans 17 residues. V was clipped by 0 bases and J by 1 base; unmatched bases: 6. The CDR3 sequence: CARSLGWDRLSYNEQFF. The CDR3 coding sequence is TGTGCCAGAAGCTTGGGTTGGGACAGGTTATCCTACAATGAGCAGTTCTTC.

The rearrangement joins TRBV7-6 to TRBJ2-7, with 12 bases aligning to TRBD2. The CDR3 runs 16 residues. Germline trimming cut 5 bases from V and 0 bases from J; bases unmatched to any gene: 5. Germline V gives CDR1 SGHVS, CDR2 FNYEAQ. As DNA, the CDR3 is TGTGCCAGCAGCCTCACTAGCGGGGGGATCTCCTACGAGCAGTACTTC. Translating it yields CASSLTSGGISYEQYF.

The chain carries TRBV9 and TRBJ2-3, with TRBD2 matching over 9 bases. Germline assignment: CDR1 SGDLS and CDR2 YYNGEE. CDR3 length: 14 residues. J gave up 0 bases and V 4 bases, and 0 bases lay outside the gene matches. CDR3 residues: CASSTSGSTDTQYF. The CDR3 DNA is TGTGCCAGCAGCACTAGCGGGAGCACAGATACGCAGTATTTT.

This rearrangement joins TRBV9 to TRBJ1-1; D is uncertain. Trimming cost V 0 bases and J 1 base, with 4 bases left between them. The CDR3 consists of 13 residues. Per the germline V gene, CDR1 is SGDLS and CDR2 is YYNGEE. The CDR3 protein is CASSVEQNTEAFF. CDR3 coding DNA: TGTGCCAGCAGCGTAGAACAGAACACTGAAGCTTTCTTT.

J is TRBJ2-2 and V is TRBV28; 7 nucleotides match TRBD2. CDR3 length: 15 amino acids. Germline V gene data show CDR1 as MDHEN and CDR2 as SYDVKM. With 4 bases clipped from V and 3 bases from J, the junction kept 5 bases outside the gene matches. As DNA, the CDR3 is TGTGCCAGCAGTTGGGGTAGCGGGTACACCGGGGAGCTGTTTTTT. Translated: CASSWGSGYTGELFF.

The chain joins TRBV6-5 to TRBJ1-2; D call uncertain. CDR1 is MNHEY, CDR2 SVGAGI, per germline. This CDR3 comprises 15 residues. Between the trimmed V and J ends, which lost 4 bases and 1 base, there was a span of 13 bases. The CDR3 here is CASSFTRFINYGYTF. The CDR3 DNA reads as TGTGCCAGCAGTTTCACTCGGTTCATTAACTATGGCTACACCTTC.

This clone is categorized as medium-sized. The chain combines TRBV14 with TRBJ2-1; no reliable D call. This CDR3 has 12 amino acids. Germline V gene data show CDR1 as SGHDN and CDR2 as FVKESK. V gave up 0 bases and J gave up 10 bases, with 7 bases separating them. As DNA, the CDR3 is TGTGCCAGCAGCCAAGATCGGCTAGAGCAGTTCTTC. It codes for CASSQDRLEQFF.

V usage is TRBV27 and J usage is TRBJ2-1; 10 bases are a match to TRBD2. CDR1 MNHEY and CDR2 SMNVEV come from the germline V gene (reference sequence). The CDR3 runs 14 residues. The J segment lost 6 bases and the V segment lost 5 bases, leaving 4 bases of the junction unmatched. The CDR3 bases are TGTGCCAGCAGTGCAGCGGGGGGGACCAATGAGCAGTTCTTC. It yields the protein CASSAAGGTNEQFF.

This sequence joins TRBV10-3 and TRBJ2-5; 9 bases map to TRBD1. The CDR3 covers 18 residues. CDR1 and CDR2 (germline): ENHRY, SYGVKD. Trimming removed 4 bases from V and 1 base from J; junction bases left unmatched: 13. DNA of the CDR3: TGTGCCATCAGTGCCTACCGGGACAGGGCCGTGATCCAAGAGACCCAGTACTTC. It translates to CAISAYRDRAVIQETQYF.

CDR3: CASSDGNTGELFF. The CDR3 coding sequence is TGTGCCAGCAGTGACGGGAACACCGGGGAGCTGTTTTTT. The rearrangement joins TRBV6-4 to TRBJ2-2; D gene unclear. Trimming took off 2 bases at V and 1 base at J, with 2 bases between the two ends. The CDR3 contains 13 residues. Germline V gene sequence: CDR1 MRHNA, CDR2 SNTAGT.